This T cell receptor (beta chain) was observed in a study of T cell changes during pregnancy in multiple sclerosis. CDR3 length equals 15 residues. V lost 5 bases, J lost 1 base, and 13 bases lay in between. Germline V gene data show CDR1 as SGHTA and CDR2 as FQGNSA. The method was immunoSEQ multiplex PCR; TCRdb's version includes in-frame clones alone and lacks a portion of them. The sample lists about 39,000 clones, approximately 80% occurring once. The chain joins TRBV7-2 to TRBJ2-3; perhaps TRBD2 as D (6 bases). Sequencing was performed on CD4+ T cells from peripheral blood mononuclear cells, taken before pregnancy. The sequence came from a female donor with multiple sclerosis, enrolled in a pregnancy study. CDR3 in amino acids: CASSLGTYRTDTQYF. The CDR3 DNA reads TGTGCCAGCAGCCTAGGGACTTACCGCACAGATACGCAGTATTTT.